This TCR beta chain originates from a study of blood T cells in healthy people across ages. Each sample used at least 6.5 million PBMCs. A second about 6 to 11 cycle PCR used barcoded and J-beta primers. MiXCR, run by TCRdb on the 5' RACE reads, gives a single entry per CDR3 protein. The data contain hundreds of thousands of distinct CDR3 sequences, under 65% of them singletons. Sequenced sample: blood. The clonotype originates from a man aged 55 to 70 in good health.

In nucleotides, the CDR3 is TGTGCCAGCAGCCCTACGAGGCCTAGGGACTATGGCTACACCTTC. It encodes CASSPTRPRDYGYTF. The genes are TRBV4-2 and TRBJ1-2; no firm D call. Per germline, CDR1 LGHNA and CDR2 YNFKEQ. Trimming removed 4 bases at V and 3 bases at J, with 15 bases between. This CDR3 spans 15 amino acids.